The T cell receptor beta chain under discussion was sequenced for a study of blood T cells in healthy people across ages. The sample providers were healthy Caucasian people from Russia, aged roughly 6 to 95. Through a sample-barcoded 5' primer and a J-beta primer mix, a second PCR was run for about 6 to 11 cycles. A single record per CDR3 protein comes from TCRdb applying MiXCR to the 5' RACE reads. This sample has fewer than 1.5 million distinct CDR3 sequences; roughly 40% occur once, and the top ten carry 7.9%. This CDR3 is 12 amino acids long. J lost 7 bases, V lost 3 bases, and 4 bases had no gene match. Germline CDR1 reads DFQATT; CDR2 reads SNEGSKA (reference sequence).

This TCR came from a woman between 18 and 29 years old in good health. Sequencing used blood. V usage is TRBV20-1 and J usage is TRBJ2-7; 9 nucleotides match TRBD1. The CDR3 DNA sequence: TGCAGTGCTAGGGGGACAGGGTTTGAGCAGTACTTC. Protein sequence: CSARGTGFEQYF.